Listed below are T cell receptor beta chains from one sample, sequenced in a study of T-cell reconstitution after alpha-beta-depleted transplantation in children. TCRdb fed the PCR reads into MiXCR, producing one record per CDR3 protein. The sample lists around 440,000 distinct CDR3 sequences; around 15% were seen once. This material consisted of PBMCs, mostly from graft donor cells, taken 360 days after TCRalphabeta/CD19-depleted stem cell transplant. All receptors come from a boy under two years old who had a stem cell transplant for Wiskott-Aldrich syndrome, so the T cells may come from the graft donor. Each CDR3 is given without its conserved first and last residue.

>TRBJ1-5|TRBV18
ASSLLRRQPQH
>TRBJ2-5|TRBV7-8
ASSQGTGRRTETQY
>TRBJ1-5|TRBV6-2/TRBV6-3
ASSYPQGFYSNQPQH
>TRBJ2-1|TRBV20-1
SGLKSGTNEQF
>TRBJ2-3|TRBV28
ASTSIIGVGTDTQY
>TRBJ2-3|TRBV27
ASSFWGSTDTQY
>TRBJ2-3|TRBV12-3/TRBV12-4
ASSQTIQFYGLADTQY
>TRBJ2-1|TRBV6-1
ASSKSGGGYNEQF
>TRBJ1-2|TRBV28
ASSFRGTNYGYT
>TRBJ2-1|TRBV4-1
ASSQGDPGLGPPQF
>TRBJ2-1|TRBV10-3
AISESTGVEQF
>TRBJ2-2|TRBV9
ASSPRTGATGELF
>TRBJ2-7|TRBV5-4
ASSPDRAPQY
>TRBJ2-2|TRBV12-3/TRBV12-4
ASFLGGGSGELF
>TRBJ2-7|TRBV15
ATSRDLLRGQTYEQY
>TRBJ2-3|TRBV28
ASSLWGSATDTQY
>TRBJ2-7|TRBV20-1
SARGIQGKLYEQY
>TRBJ2-3|TRBV15
ATSRDRWTSGRTDTQY
>TRBJ1-1|TRBV6-1
ASSPRGWLNTEAF